Given below is one TCR beta chain in context. The data belong to a study of shared clonotypes between healthy human individuals. Germline V gene lookup returns CDR1 MNHNS and CDR2 SASEGT. This CDR3 spans 12 amino acids. V was shortened by 5 bases and J by 8 bases, with 12 bases between the two germline ends. The protocol was immunoSEQ multiplex PCR, while the TCRdb copy is restricted to in-frame clones and leaves out a portion. The profile shows over 2 million clones, roughly 90% of them singletons. The material sequenced was naive CD4+ T cells from PBMCs. Specified subset: CD45RA+ positively selected. The TCR comes from a man aged 18-30 years in good health. Some clones in this sample may be carry-over from other donors' samples. The chain couples TRBV6-1 to TRBJ1-2, with D unresolved. The CDR3, as DNA: TGTGCCAGCAGTATGGTGACGGGCGGCTACACCTTC. This gives the protein CASSMVTGGYTF.